This TCR beta chain was found in a study of cytomegalovirus exposure and HLA in healthy donors. Study results and limitations: In vitro work confirmed that three CMV-associated chains recognize CMV antigens. Likely technical artifact: a cluster of highly shared sequence variants.

This clone was seen only a few times. Its specificity is not known. The germline V gene has CDR1 MNHNY and CDR2 SVGAGI (reference sequence). The V gene end was trimmed by 0 bases and the J gene end by 3 bases; junction bases not matched to a gene: 3. CDR3 size: 16 residues. Primers for the PCR totalled 60 Vbeta and 13 Jbeta. TCRdb's table, derived via immunoSEQ multiplex PCR, lists solely in-frame clones and lacks some. The sample carries tens of thousands of clones, roughly 72% recorded once. The TCR sequence derives from a middle-aged woman in good health and CMV-seropositive. J is TRBJ2-7 and V is TRBV6-6, with 12 bases aligning to TRBD2. The sequencing sample was made of PBMCs. The DNA of the CDR3 is TGTGCCAGCAGTTACTCGAAACTAGCGGGGGGCTACGAGCAGTACTTC. Its protein product is CASSYSKLAGGYEQYF.